The rows below give T cell receptor beta chains drawn from one sample of a study of T cell repertoires in cytomegalovirus infection. MiXCR, applied by TCRdb to the reads, yields one record per CDR3 protein. The sample lists a few hundred thousand distinct CDR3 sequences, around 40% occurring once. Their cognate antigens are unknown. The input for sequencing was cultured PBMCs, taken from culture after CMV antigen stimulation. The receptors come from a human donor in good health (CMV status not recorded). Some clones in this sample may be carry-over from other donors' samples. CDR3s include the opening cysteine and the closing phenylalanine or tryptophan. A D gene is named only where the DNA matches it firmly. Clone size is given for some rows only: seen once, a few or many times, or a class if the clone is expanded.

d_gene	v_gene	abundance	j_gene	CDR3aa	CDR3nt
-	TRBV7-2	-	TRBJ2-2	CASSLGGFLTGELFF	TGTGCCAGCAGCTTAGGGGGTTTTCTCACCGGGGAGCTGTTTTTT
-	TRBV7-2	many	TRBJ1-2	CASSPGLGAVYGYTF	TGTGCCAGCAGCCCCGGGCTAGGGGCAGTCTATGGCTACACCTTC
-	TRBV7-2	few	TRBJ2-1	CASSLFTTYNEQFF	TGTGCCAGCAGCTTATTTACGACCTACAATGAGCAGTTCTTC
-	TRBV7-2	-	TRBJ2-7	CAEGGTGPTYEQYF	TGTGCCGAGGGGGGAACAGGGCCCACCTACGAGCAGTACTTC
-	TRBV7-2	-	TRBJ1-5	CASSSRGGGQPQHF	TGTGCCAGCAGCTCAAGGGGGGGCGGCCAGCCCCAGCATTTT
-	TRBV7-9	many	TRBJ1-5	CASSLEGIMKPQHF	TGTGCCAGCAGCTTAGAGGGGATCATGAAGCCCCAGCATTTT
-	TRBV19	-	TRBJ1-5	CASRQGEWQPQHF	TGTGCCAGCCGTCAGGGTGAATGGCAGCCCCAGCATTTT
-	TRBV11-2	-	TRBJ2-7	CASSLEPGKREQYF	TGTGCCAGCAGCTTAGAGCCGGGGAAACGCGAGCAGTACTTC
TRBD1	TRBV5-4	once	TRBJ1-2	CASKTDRTTYGYTF	TGTGCCAGCAAGACGGACAGGACAACCTATGGCTACACCTTC
-	TRBV7-9	few	TRBJ1-3	CASSLAAAGNTIYF	TGTGCCAGCAGCTTGGCGGCAGCTGGAAACACCATATATTTT
TRBD1	TRBV20-1	-	TRBJ2-1	CSAQRDRASNEQFF	TGCAGTGCACAACGGGACAGGGCAAGCAATGAGCAGTTCTTC
-	TRBV7-8	few	TRBJ2-6	CASSLSPGANVLTF	TGTGCCAGCAGCTTATCACCAGGGGCCAACGTCCTGACTTTC
TRBD2	TRBV5-4	-	TRBJ2-1	CASSFGSSGGTYNEQFF	TGTGCCAGCAGCTTTGGGTCTAGCGGGGGTACCTACAATGAGCAGTTCTTC
-	TRBV12-3/TRBV12-4	-	TRBJ2-3	CASSLALRLATDTQYF	TGTGCCAGCAGTTTAGCGCTCCGGCTGGCGACAGATACGCAGTATTTT
-	TRBV7-2	-	TRBJ2-7	CASSAGTGPSYEQYF	TGTGCCAGCAGCGCCGGCACAGGGCCCTCCTACGAGCAGTACTTC
TRBD1	TRBV28	few	TRBJ2-7	CASIDRGTYEQYF	TGTGCCAGCATAGACAGGGGAACCTACGAGCAGTACTTC
-	TRBV7-8	many	TRBJ1-1	CASSPVEGTEAFF	TGTGCCAGCAGCCCGGTGGAGGGCACTGAAGCTTTCTTT
-	TRBV12-3/TRBV12-4	-	TRBJ2-1	CASKGAASSYNEQFF	TGTGCCAGCAAGGGTGCGGCAAGCTCCTACAATGAGCAGTTCTTC
-	TRBV19	-	TRBJ1-1	CASSITGRSHEAFF	TGTGCCAGTAGTATCACAGGGCGGTCTCATGAAGCTTTCTTT
-	TRBV7-2	few	TRBJ2-4	CASSPDWGVWDIQYF	TGTGCCAGCAGCCCCGACTGGGGAGTTTGGGACATTCAGTACTTC
TRBD1	TRBV2	few	TRBJ2-6	CASSFRTGGAPGANVLTF	TGTGCCAGCAGTTTCAGGACAGGGGGCGCTCCGGGGGCCAACGTCCTGACTTTC
-	TRBV20-1	-	TRBJ1-2	CSATDQTNYGYTF	TGCAGTGCGACGGACCAAACTAACTATGGCTACACCTTC
-	TRBV19	-	TRBJ2-1	CASSIISGPGGEQFF	TGTGCCAGTAGTATAATTTCGGGGCCTGGCGGTGAGCAGTTCTTC
TRBD1	TRBV6-1	-	TRBJ2-7	CASSKSRDRSYEQYF	TGTGCCAGCAGTAAATCCCGGGACAGATCCTACGAGCAGTACTTC
-	TRBV7-2	-	TRBJ1-2	CASSLVQAQDRSGYTF	TGTGCCAGCAGCTTAGTTCAGGCACAAGACCGGTCTGGCTACACCTTC
-	TRBV7-2	many	TRBJ2-1	CASSSRRVEGNEQFF	TGTGCCAGCAGCTCCCGTAGGGTCGAAGGCAATGAGCAGTTCTTC
-	TRBV24-1	-	TRBJ1-5	CATGDPGHPLPQHF	TGTGCCACCGGGGACCCGGGCCACCCACTGCCCCAGCATTTT
-	TRBV7-8	few	TRBJ2-5	CASSFVEGGKTQYF	TGTGCCAGCAGCTTTGTAGAGGGTGGAAAGACCCAGTACTTC
-	TRBV4-1	-	TRBJ2-1	CASSHVRFEYEQFF	TGCGCCAGCAGCCATGTCAGGTTTGAGTATGAGCAGTTCTTC
-	TRBV19	-	TRBJ1-1	CASRSMEAMNTEAFF	TGTGCCAGTAGGTCTATGGAGGCCATGAACACTGAAGCTTTCTTT
-	TRBV7-6	-	TRBJ2-3	CASSPKSRDTYTDTQYF	TGTGCCAGCAGCCCAAAGTCACGGGACACTTACACAGATACGCAGTATTTT
-	TRBV4-1	-	TRBJ2-1	CASSQGRATGGEQFF	TGCGCCAGCAGCCAAGGGAGAGCGACAGGCGGTGAGCAGTTCTTC
-	TRBV7-2	-	TRBJ2-1	CASSPGGVNEQFF	TGTGCCAGCAGCCCCGGTGGAGTGAATGAGCAGTTCTTC
-	TRBV7-8	many	TRBJ2-3	CASTRQEGDTQYF	TGTGCCAGCACTCGACAGGAAGGAGATACGCAGTATTTT
-	TRBV7-8	few	TRBJ2-7	CASRPRGYSYEQYF	TGTGCCAGCAGACCCAGGGGCTACTCCTACGAGCAGTACTTC
-	TRBV7-2	many	TRBJ1-2	CASSQRYNYGYTF	TGTGCCAGCAGCCAGCGGTATAACTATGGCTACACCTTC
-	TRBV6-1	-	TRBJ2-3	CASSERWTVDTQYF	TGTGCCAGCAGTGAAAGATGGACAGTAGATACGCAGTATTTT
-	TRBV7-2	-	TRBJ2-1	CASSPYLLARSSYNEQFF	TGTGCCAGCAGCCCTTACCTCTTAGCCCGGAGCTCCTACAATGAGCAGTTCTTC
TRBD1	TRBV7-8	many	TRBJ2-7	CASSLVGTGGYEQYF	TGTGCCAGCAGCTTGGTCGGGACAGGGGGCTACGAGCAGTACTTC
TRBD1	TRBV2	-	TRBJ1-1	CANTRDSGNTEAFF	TGTGCCAACACAAGGGACAGCGGTAACACTGAAGCTTTCTTT
-	TRBV7-6	-	TRBJ2-5	CASSLVQGGPKETQYF	TGTGCCAGCAGCTTAGTTCAGGGAGGTCCTAAAGAGACCCAGTACTTC
-	TRBV15	-	TRBJ1-2	CATSRDGGRLYGYTF	TGTGCCACCAGCAGAGACGGGGGGCGTCTCTATGGCTACACCTTC
-	TRBV19	-	TRBJ1-5	CASSIAFQDSTNQPQHF	TGTGCCAGTAGTATAGCCTTCCAAGACAGCACCAATCAGCCCCAGCATTTT
-	TRBV5-1	-	TRBJ1-5	CASSLRDPRGNQPQHF	TGCGCCAGCAGCTTAAGGGACCCTCGGGGCAATCAGCCCCAGCATTTT
-	TRBV19	-	TRBJ2-1	CASSITLSVWFPEQFF	TGTGCCAGTAGTATAACGCTGTCGGTTTGGTTCCCCGAGCAATTCTTC
-	TRBV7-2	once	TRBJ1-4	CASSPSGAAWGWGENLFF	TGTGCCAGCAGCCCCTCAGGCGCAGCATGGGGCTGGGGCGAAAATCTGTTTTTT
-	TRBV7-2	-	TRBJ1-2	CASSFDGANYGYTF	TGTGCCAGCAGCTTCGACGGAGCTAACTATGGCTACACCTTC
-	TRBV7-6	few	TRBJ2-2	CASSARGEDTGELFF	TGTGCCAGCAGCGCCCGCGGGGAGGACACCGGGGAGCTGTTTTTT
TRBD1	TRBV7-9	-	TRBJ1-2	CASSSTWGQGLYGYTF	TGTGCCAGCAGCTCAACCTGGGGACAGGGGCTCTATGGCTACACCTTC
-	TRBV6-2/TRBV6-3	-	TRBJ1-2	CASKDRTYGYTF	TGTGCCAGCAAGGACAGAACCTATGGCTACACCTTC
-	TRBV6-1	-	TRBJ1-2	CASRIQSGTPNYGYTF	TGTGCCAGCAGGATACAATCCGGGACGCCGAACTATGGCTACACCTTC
-	TRBV20-1	-	TRBJ1-2	CSARDRLRFYGYTF	TGCAGTGCTAGAGATCGGTTAAGATTCTATGGCTACACCTTC
TRBD2	TRBV25-1	-	TRBJ2-3	CARSESSGLAATDTQYF	TGTGCCAGGAGTGAAAGTTCAGGACTAGCGGCCACAGATACGCAGTATTTT
-	TRBV7-2	few	TRBJ2-3	CASSLELREAVGEDTQYF	TGTGCCAGCAGCTTAGAACTCCGAGAGGCAGTAGGGGAAGATACGCAGTATTTT
TRBD2	TRBV7-2	many	TRBJ2-3	CASSLMSSGTDTQYF	TGTGCCAGCAGCCTAATGTCTAGCGGGACAGATACGCAGTATTTT
TRBD1	TRBV7-2	-	TRBJ2-7	CASSYGTGGWYEQYF	TGTGCCAGCAGCTACGGGACAGGGGGCTGGTACGAGCAGTACTTC
-	TRBV7-9	few	TRBJ2-7	CASTPGGTYEQYF	TGTGCCAGCACCCCCGGGGGAACCTACGAGCAGTACTTC
TRBD1	TRBV28	-	TRBJ2-7	CAISTGIGYEQYF	TGTGCCATCTCGACAGGGATTGGCTACGAGCAGTACTTC